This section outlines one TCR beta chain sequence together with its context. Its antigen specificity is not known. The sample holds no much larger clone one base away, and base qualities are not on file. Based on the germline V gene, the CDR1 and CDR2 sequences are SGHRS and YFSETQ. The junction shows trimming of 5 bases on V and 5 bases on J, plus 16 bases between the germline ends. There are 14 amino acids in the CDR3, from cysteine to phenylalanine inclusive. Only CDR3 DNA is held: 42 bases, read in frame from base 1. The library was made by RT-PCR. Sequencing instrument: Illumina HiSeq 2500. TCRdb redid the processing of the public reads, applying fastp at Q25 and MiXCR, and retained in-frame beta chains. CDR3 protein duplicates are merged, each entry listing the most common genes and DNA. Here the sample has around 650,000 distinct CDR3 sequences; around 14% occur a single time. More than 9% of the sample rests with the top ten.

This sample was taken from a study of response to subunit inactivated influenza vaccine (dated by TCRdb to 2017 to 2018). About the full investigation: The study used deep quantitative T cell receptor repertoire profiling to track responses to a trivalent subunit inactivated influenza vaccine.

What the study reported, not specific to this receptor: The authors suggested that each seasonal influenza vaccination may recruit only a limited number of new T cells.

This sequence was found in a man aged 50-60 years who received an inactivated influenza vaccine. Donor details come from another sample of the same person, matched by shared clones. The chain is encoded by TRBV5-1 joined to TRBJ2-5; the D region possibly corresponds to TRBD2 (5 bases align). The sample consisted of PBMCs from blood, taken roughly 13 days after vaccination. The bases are TGCGCCAGCAGGTCCGGGGTGGCCCCCGAGACCCAGTACTTC. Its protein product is CASRSGVAPETQYF.